A selection of T cell receptor beta chains follows, all from one sample in a study of CD8 T cells in ankylosing spondylitis. One entry per CDR3 protein results from TCRdb running MiXCR on the 5' RACE reads. The repertoire holds around 150,000 distinct CDR3 sequences, with roughly 44% as singletons. The source material was synovial fluid, either unsorted or a sorted T cell fraction (not recorded which). The receptor set was obtained from a male donor with ankylosing spondylitis. Each CDR3 is given with its conserved first and last residue. Each record gives: V gene, D gene, clone size, J gene, CDR3 DNA, CDR3 protein. The D gene is left open where the match is weak. Some rows have no size entry. The others give once, few or many, or a class for an expanded clone.

TRBV20-1,NA,once,TRBJ1-1,TGCAGTGCTAGTAACGGGCAGGGCTGGACTGAAGCTTTCTTT,CSASNGQGWTEAFF
TRBV20-1,NA,NA,TRBJ1-6,TGCAGTGCTAGTTTTCCCGGACAGCAAGCCTCACCCCTCCACTTT,CSASFPGQQASPLHF
TRBV4-1,NA,few,TRBJ1-2,TGCGCCAGCAGCCAACATGGCTACGGCTACACCTTC,CASSQHGYGYTF
TRBV4-3,TRBD1,NA,TRBJ2-1,TGCGCCAGCAGCCACAGGCCGGGACAGGGGTTTAATAATGAGCAGTTCTTC,CASSHRPGQGFNNEQFF
TRBV28,NA,many,TRBJ2-1,TGTGCCAGCACCAGAACTGCCTACAATGAGCAGTTCTTC,CASTRTAYNEQFF
TRBV7-9,NA,NA,TRBJ2-3,TGTGCCAGCAGCGGCCCATGGAGTCAGAGCACAGATACGCAGTATTTT,CASSGPWSQSTDTQYF
TRBV7-9,TRBD2,NA,TRBJ2-1,TGTGCCAGCAGCTTAGGTGGGGGGGAGAGGCTGGGGCATGAGCAGTTCTTC,CASSLGGGERLGHEQFF
TRBV7-9,NA,NA,TRBJ2-4,TGTGCCAGCAGCTTAGGGACAGTAGCCAAAAACATTCAGTACTTC,CASSLGTVAKNIQYF
TRBV20-1,TRBD1,NA,TRBJ2-7,TGCAGTGCTATCGGGACAGGGGAGGACTACCCCCTTAATGAGCAGTACTTC,CSAIGTGEDYPLNEQYF
TRBV4-1,NA,NA,TRBJ2-3,TGCGCCAGCAGCCAAGATCCGGGGAACTACGCCCGTTCTAGCACAGATACGCAGTATTTT,CASSQDPGNYARSSTDTQYF
TRBV12-3/TRBV12-4,TRBD2,NA,TRBJ2-3,TGTGCCAGCAGTCTACCTTTCCCGACTAGCGGGGGGGCTGGCACAGATACGCAGTATTTT,CASSLPFPTSGGAGTDTQYF